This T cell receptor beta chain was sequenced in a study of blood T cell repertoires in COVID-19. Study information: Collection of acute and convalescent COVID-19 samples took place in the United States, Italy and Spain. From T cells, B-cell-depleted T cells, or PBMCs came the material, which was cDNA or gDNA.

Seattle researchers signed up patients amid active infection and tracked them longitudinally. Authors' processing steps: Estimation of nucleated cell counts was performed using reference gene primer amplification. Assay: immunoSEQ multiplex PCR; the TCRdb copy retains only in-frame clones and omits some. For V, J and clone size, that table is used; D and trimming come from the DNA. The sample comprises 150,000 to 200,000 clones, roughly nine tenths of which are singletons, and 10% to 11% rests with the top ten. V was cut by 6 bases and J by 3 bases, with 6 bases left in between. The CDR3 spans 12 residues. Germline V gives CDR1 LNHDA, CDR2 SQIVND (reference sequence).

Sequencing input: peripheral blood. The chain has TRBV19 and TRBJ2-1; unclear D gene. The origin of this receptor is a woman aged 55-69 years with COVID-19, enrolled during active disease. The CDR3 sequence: CASRVGYNEQFF. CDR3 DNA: TGTGCCAGTAGGGTCGGCTACAATGAGCAGTTCTTC.